The clone carrying this T cell receptor (beta chain) was found a few times. Its antigen remains unidentified. The assay was immunoSEQ multiplex PCR, and TCRdb's table has in-frame clones only and misses some. The sample carries about 990,000 clones, approximately 78% recorded once. This sample was included in a study of shared clonotypes between healthy human individuals. The CDR3 contains 15 residues. CDR1 is LGHNA and CDR2 is YSLEER in the germline V gene. V was pared by 1 base and J by 5 bases, with 14 bases between. Findings and caveats of the study: Memory subsets had estimated richness that was generally smaller than that of naive subsets. Clonotype sharing among the donors was expected to vary with sequencing depth. Naive CD4 clonotype sharing across a handful of donors was about 5.3%.

Sequencing was carried out using memory CD4+ T cells from PBMCs. This sample's subset: CD45RA-negative fraction. The sequence derives from a young man in good health. Some clones in this sample may be carry-over from other donors' samples. J is TRBJ1-1 and V is TRBV4-3; D may be TRBD1 (6 bases). CDR3 loop: CASSQAIRGQTEAFF. CDR3 DNA: TGCGCCAGCAGCCAAGCTATTAGGGGACAAACTGAAGCTTTCTTT.